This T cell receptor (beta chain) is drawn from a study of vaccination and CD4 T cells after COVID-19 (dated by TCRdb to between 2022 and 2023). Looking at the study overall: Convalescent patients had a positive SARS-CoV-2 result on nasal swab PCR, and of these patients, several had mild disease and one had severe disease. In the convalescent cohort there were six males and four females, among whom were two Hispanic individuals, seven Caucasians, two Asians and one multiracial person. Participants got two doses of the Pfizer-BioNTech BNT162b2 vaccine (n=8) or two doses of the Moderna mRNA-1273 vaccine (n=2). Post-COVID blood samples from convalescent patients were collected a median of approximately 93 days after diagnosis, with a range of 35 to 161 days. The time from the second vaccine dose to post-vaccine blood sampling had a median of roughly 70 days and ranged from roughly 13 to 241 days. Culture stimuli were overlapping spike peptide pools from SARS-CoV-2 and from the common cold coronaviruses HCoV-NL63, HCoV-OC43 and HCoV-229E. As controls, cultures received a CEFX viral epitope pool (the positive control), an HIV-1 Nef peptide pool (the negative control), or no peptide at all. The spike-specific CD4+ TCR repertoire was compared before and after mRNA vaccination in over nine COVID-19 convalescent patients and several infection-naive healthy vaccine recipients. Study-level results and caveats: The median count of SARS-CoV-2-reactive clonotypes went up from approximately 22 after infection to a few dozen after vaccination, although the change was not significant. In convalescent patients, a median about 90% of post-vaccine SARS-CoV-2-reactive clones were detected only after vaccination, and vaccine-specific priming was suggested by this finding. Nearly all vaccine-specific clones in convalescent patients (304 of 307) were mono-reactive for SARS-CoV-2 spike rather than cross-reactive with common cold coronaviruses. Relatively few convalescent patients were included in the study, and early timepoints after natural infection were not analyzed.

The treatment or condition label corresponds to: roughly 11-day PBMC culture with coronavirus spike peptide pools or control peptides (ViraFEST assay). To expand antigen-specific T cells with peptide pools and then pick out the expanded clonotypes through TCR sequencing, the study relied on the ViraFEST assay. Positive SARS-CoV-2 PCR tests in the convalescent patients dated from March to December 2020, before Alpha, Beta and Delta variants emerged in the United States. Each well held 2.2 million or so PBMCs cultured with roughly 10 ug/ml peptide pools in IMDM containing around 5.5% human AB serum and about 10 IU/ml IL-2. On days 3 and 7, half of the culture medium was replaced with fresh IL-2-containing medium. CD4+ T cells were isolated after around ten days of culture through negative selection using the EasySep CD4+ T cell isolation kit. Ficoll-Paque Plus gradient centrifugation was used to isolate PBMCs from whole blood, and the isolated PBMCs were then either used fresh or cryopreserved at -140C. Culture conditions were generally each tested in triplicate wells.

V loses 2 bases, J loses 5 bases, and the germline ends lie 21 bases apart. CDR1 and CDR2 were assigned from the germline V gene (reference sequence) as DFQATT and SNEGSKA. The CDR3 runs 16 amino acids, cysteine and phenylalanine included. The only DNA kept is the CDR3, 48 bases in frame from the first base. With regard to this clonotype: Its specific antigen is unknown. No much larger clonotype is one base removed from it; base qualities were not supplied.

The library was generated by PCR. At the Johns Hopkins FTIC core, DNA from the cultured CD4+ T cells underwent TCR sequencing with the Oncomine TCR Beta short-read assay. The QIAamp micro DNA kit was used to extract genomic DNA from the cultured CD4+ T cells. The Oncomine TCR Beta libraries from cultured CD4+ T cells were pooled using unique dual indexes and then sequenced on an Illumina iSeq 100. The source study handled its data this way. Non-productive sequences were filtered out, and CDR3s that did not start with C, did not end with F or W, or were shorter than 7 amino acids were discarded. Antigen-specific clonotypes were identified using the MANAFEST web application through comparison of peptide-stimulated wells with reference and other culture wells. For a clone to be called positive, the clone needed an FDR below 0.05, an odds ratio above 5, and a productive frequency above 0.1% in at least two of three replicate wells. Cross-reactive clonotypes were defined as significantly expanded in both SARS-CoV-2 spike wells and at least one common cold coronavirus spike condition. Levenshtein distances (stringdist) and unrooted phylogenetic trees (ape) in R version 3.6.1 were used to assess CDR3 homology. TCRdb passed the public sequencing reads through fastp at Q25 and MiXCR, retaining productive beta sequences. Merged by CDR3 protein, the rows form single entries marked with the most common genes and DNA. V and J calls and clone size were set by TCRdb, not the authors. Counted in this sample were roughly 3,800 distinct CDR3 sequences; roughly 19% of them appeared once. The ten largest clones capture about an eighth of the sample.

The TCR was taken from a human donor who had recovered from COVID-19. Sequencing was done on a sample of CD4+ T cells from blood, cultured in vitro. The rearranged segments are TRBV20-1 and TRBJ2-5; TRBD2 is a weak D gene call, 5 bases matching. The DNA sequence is TGCAGTGCTAGATCCCCTCCCGCTGCGGGTTGGGAGACCCAGTACTTC. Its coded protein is CSARSPPAAGWETQYF.